This T cell receptor beta chain came from a study of blood T cell repertoires in COVID-19. Study information: The United States, Italy and Spain provided the acute and convalescent COVID-19 samples.

This CDR3 is built from 14 residues. Per germline, CDR1 SGHNT and CDR2 YENEEA. The V gene end was trimmed by 5 bases and the J gene end by 7 bases; junction bases not matched to a gene: 8. Original processing notes: Amplification from reference gene primers served as the basis for estimated nucleated cell counts. Sequencing used immunoSEQ multiplex PCR; TCRdb keeps in-frame clones, though not all of them. V and J calls and clone size are copied from that table; D and trimming were computed from the DNA. The sample consists of approximately 180,000 clones, 80% to 90% of them appearing once. This chain uses TRBV11-3 with TRBJ2-4, with 7 bases matching TRBD1. This clonotype was obtained from a woman aged 45-65 years with acute or convalescent COVID-19. Sequenced material: peripheral blood. The CDR3 DNA is TGTGCCAGCAGCCCGACAGGGTTGAGGAACATTCAGTACTTC. Protein: CASSPTGLRNIQYF.